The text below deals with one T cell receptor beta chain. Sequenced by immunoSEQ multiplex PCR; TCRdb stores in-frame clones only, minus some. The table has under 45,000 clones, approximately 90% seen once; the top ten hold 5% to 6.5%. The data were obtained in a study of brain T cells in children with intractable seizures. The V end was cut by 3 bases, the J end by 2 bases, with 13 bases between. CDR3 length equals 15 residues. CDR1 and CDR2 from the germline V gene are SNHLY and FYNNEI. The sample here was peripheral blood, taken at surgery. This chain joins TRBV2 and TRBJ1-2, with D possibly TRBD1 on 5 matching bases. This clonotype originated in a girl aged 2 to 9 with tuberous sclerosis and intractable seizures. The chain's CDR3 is CASSDWIRVNYGYTF. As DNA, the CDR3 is TGTGCCAGCAGTGATTGGATCAGGGTAAACTATGGCTACACCTTC.